The sequence of this T cell receptor beta chain was determined in a study of beta chain features in type 1 diabetes. Regarding this clone: Antigen unknown.

Study-level points and caveats: Naive, central memory and Treg TCRB repertoires appeared more alike in patients than in healthy donors. People with Type 1 diabetes carried modestly yet significantly shorter TCRB CDR3s in all four CD4+ subsets.

The CDR3 runs 16 residues. Per the germline V gene, CDR1 is SGHTA and CDR2 is FQGTGA. With 5 bases removed from V and 1 base from J, the gap between germline ends came to 16 bases. Isolated RNA was reverse transcribed in full, so expressed TCRB transcripts were sequenced. Clones were sequenced by immunoSEQ multiplex PCR, and TCRdb holds only the in-frame ones, with some missing. The sample lists some 150,000 clones, 9.2% occurring once. It was one heparinised blood draw, averaging about 120 mL, that each donor gave. The sequencing sample was made of central memory CD4+ T cells from blood. The chain combines TRBV7-3 with TRBJ2-3; possible D gene TRBD1, 6 bases. The TCR was taken from a man aged 18 to 35 in good health. CDR3 nucleotide sequence: TGTGCCAGCAGCGCATCCCCGGCAGGGGGCACAGATACGCAGTATTTT. It encodes CASSASPAGGTDTQYF.